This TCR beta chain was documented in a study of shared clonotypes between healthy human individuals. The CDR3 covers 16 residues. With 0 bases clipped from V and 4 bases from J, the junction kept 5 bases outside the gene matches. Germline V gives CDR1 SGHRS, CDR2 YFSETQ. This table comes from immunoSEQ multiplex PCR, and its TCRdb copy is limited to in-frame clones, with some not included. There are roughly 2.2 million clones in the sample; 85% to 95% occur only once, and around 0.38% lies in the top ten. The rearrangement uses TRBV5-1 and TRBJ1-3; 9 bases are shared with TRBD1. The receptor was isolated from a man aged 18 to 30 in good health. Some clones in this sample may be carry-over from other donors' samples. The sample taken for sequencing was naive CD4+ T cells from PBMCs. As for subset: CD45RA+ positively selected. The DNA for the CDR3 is TGCGCCAGCAGCTTGGCCGGGACAGGGCAAGGAAACACCATATATTTT. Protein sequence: CASSLAGTGQGNTIYF.